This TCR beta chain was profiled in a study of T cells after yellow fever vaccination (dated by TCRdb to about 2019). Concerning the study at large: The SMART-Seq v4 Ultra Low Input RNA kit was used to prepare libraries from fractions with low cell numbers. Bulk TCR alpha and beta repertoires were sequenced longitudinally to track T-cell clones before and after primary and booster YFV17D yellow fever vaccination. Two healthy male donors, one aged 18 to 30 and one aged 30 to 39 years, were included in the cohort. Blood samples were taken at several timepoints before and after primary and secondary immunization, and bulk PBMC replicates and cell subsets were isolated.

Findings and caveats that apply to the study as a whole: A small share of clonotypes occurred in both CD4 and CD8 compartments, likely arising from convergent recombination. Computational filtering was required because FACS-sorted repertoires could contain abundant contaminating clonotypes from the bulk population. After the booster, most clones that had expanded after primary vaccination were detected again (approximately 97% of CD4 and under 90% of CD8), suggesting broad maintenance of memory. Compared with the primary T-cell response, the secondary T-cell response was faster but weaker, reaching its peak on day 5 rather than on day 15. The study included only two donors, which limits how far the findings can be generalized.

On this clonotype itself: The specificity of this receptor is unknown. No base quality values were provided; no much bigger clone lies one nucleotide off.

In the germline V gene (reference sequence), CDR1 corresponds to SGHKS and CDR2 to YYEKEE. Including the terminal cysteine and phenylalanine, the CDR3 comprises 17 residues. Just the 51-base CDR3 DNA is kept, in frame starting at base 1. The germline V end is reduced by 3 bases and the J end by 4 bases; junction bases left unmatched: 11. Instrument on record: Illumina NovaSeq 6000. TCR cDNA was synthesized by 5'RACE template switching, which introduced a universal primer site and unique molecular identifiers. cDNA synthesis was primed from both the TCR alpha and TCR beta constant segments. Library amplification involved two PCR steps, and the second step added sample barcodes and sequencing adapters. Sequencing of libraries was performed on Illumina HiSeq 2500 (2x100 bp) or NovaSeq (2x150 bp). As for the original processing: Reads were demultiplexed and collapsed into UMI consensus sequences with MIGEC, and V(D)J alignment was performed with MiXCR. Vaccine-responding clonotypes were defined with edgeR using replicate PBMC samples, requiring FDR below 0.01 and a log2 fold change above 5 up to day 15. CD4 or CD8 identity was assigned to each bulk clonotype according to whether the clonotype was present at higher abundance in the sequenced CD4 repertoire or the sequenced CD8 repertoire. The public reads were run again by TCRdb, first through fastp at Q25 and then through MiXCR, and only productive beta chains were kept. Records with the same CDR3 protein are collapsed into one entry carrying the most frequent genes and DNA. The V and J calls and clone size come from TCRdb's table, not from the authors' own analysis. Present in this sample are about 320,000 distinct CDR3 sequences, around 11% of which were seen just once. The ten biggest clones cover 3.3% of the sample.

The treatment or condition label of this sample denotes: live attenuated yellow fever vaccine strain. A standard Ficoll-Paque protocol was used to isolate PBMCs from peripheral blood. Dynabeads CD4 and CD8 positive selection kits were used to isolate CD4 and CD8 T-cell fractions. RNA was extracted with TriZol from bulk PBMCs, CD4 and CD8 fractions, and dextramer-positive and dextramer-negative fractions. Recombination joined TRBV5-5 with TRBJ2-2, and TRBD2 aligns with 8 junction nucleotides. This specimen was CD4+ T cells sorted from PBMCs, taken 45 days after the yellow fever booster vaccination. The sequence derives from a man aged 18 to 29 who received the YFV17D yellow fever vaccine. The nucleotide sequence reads TGTGCCAGCAGCTGGTGGGGGACTAGGGTTCGCACCGGGGAGCTGTTTTTT. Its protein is CASSWWGTRVRTGELFF.